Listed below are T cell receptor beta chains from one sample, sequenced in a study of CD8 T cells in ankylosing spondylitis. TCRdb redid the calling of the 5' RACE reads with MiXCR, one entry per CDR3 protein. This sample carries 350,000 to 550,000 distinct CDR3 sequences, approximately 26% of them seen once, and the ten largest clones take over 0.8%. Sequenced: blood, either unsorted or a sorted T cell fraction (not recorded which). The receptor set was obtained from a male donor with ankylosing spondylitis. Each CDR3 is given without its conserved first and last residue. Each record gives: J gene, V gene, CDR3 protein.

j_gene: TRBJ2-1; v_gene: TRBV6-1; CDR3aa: ASSDIRDRGVSEQF
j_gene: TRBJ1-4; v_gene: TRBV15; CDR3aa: ATSRGGREKLF
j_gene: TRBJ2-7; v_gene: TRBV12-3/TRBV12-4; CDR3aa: ASSSLSGRASEQY
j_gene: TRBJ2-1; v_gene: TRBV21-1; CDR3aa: ASPKVDRFGSEQF
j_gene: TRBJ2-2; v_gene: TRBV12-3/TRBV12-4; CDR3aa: ASSRQGRGELF
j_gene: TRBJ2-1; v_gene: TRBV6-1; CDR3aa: ASRLAGNEQF
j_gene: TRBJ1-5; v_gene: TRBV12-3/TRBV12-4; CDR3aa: ASSLYENAQRPQH
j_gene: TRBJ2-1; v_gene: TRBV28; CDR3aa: ASRPGLAGSEQF
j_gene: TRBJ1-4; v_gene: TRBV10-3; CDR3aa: AISERGGEKLF
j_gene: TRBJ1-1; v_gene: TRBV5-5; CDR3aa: ASSLDYVNTEAF
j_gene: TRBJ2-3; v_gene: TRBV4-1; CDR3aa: ASSRGRLAGLADTQY
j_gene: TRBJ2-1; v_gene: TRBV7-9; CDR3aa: ASSFIGRGLNEQF
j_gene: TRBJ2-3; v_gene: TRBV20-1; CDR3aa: SAREGVRADTQY
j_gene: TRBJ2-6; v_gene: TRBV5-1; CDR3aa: ASSTIPGQGSGANVLT
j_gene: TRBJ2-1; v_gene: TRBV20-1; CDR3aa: SAPNQGNLGNEQF
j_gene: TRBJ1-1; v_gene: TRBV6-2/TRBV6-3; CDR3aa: ASSPTVGTGSYGTEAF
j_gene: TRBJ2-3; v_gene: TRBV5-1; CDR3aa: ASSLVGQADTQY
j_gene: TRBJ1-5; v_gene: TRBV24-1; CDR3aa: ATSESGGGQPQH
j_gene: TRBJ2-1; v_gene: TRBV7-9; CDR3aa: ASSLALGKGNEQF
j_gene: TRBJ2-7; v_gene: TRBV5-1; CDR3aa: ASSLRTSGLYEQY
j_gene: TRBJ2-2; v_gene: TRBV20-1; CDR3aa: SARLPGGPNTGELF
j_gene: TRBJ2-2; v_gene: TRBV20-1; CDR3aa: SAPGPSREELF
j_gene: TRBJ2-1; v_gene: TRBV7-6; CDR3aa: ASSSRQLAGVTRGEQF
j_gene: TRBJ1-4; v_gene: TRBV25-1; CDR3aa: ASSESPGQGEKLF
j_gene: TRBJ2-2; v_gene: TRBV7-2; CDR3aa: ATPPGPEPTGELF
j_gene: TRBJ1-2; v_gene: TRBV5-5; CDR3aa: ASSLVPVGDYGYT